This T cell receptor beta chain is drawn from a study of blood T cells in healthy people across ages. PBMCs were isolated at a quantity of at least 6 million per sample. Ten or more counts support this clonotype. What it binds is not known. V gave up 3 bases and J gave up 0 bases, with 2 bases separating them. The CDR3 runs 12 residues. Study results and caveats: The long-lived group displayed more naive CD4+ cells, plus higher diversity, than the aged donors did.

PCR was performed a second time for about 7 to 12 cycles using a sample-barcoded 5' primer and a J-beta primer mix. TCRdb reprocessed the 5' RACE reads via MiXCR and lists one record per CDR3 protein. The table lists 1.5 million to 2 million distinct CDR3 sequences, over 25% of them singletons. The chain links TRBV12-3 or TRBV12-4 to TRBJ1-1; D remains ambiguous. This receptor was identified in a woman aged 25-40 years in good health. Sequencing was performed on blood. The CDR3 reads CASSLMNTEAFF. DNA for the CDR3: TGTGCCAGCAGTTTGATGAACACTGAAGCTTTCTTT.